The sequence of this TCR beta chain was determined in a study of CD8+ T cells in alopecia areata. Study-level information: The study gave treated patients oral tofacitinib at 5 to 10 mg twice daily. Study outcomes and limitations: Alphabeta T cells residing in normal skin are also sequenced in scalp samples.

Regarding this clone: Its antigen remains unknown.

Looked up from germline, CDR1 is MNHEY and CDR2 is SMNVEV (reference sequence). V lost 6 bases to trimming and J lost 3 bases; unmatched junction nucleotides: 6. This CDR3 is built from 15 residues. Reverse transcription of extracted RNA yielded cDNA, which provided the sequencing template. The protocol was immunoSEQ multiplex PCR, while the TCRdb copy is restricted to in-frame clones and leaves out a portion. This sample has some 150,000 clones, with about 60% found just once. Alopecia areata patients gave lesional scalp punch biopsies and peripheral blood samples. V and J are TRBV27 and TRBJ1-2, with TRBD1 matching over 11 bases. The receptor was isolated from a human donor with alopecia areata. The starting material was CD4+ T cells sorted from blood, obtained at week 0. The CDR3 is CASRAGQGAYYGYTF. The CDR3 bases are TGTGCCAGCAGGGCAGGACAGGGGGCTTACTATGGCTACACCTTC.